The rows below give T cell receptor beta chains drawn from one sample of a study of shared clonotypes between healthy human individuals. The assay was immunoSEQ multiplex PCR, and TCRdb's table has in-frame clones only and misses some. The sample carries roughly 2,000,000 clones, about 93% recorded once. The sample taken for sequencing was naive CD8+ T cells from PBMCs. Receptor source: a man aged 18-30 years in good health. Some clones in this sample may be carry-over from other donors' samples. Each CDR3 is given with its conserved first and last residue. Fields, in order: D gene, J gene, V gene, CDR3 protein. A D gene is named only where the DNA matches it firmly.

.	TRBJ1-1	TRBV7-9	CASSQISLNTEAFF
TRBD1	TRBJ1-1	TRBV6-5	CASSYSDRGYTEAFF
TRBD2	TRBJ2-1	TRBV4-1	CASSQDLAGQEQFF
.	TRBJ1-1	TRBV5-5	CASSLVPNTEAFF
.	TRBJ1-4	TRBV9	CASSVARSGEKLFF
.	TRBJ2-3	TRBV11-2	CASSVRSGQTDTQYF
TRBD1	TRBJ2-7	TRBV27	CASSNRGQSYEQYF
.	TRBJ2-1	TRBV27	CASSQPRSLNEQFF
.	TRBJ1-1	TRBV27	CASSFRKGGNTEAFF
.	TRBJ2-5	TRBV6-5	CASSDGREQYF
TRBD1	TRBJ2-3	TRBV7-9	CASSSGQGAADTQYF
.	TRBJ2-5	TRBV28	CASSLRELVRETQYF
.	TRBJ1-1	TRBV9	CASSVARGTEAFF